The 18 T cell receptor beta chains below come from one sample, sequenced in a study of regulatory T cells in long-lasting Graves disease. The time point denotes: persistent/refractory GD, antithyroid drugs over 5 years with positive TRAb. With RNA extracted from PBMCs as input, the TCR library was made. Arm-PCR of CDR3 regions and iRepertoire HTBI primers were the basis on which TCR beta libraries were built. Using its own MiXCR run on the multiplex PCR reads, TCRdb lists one record per CDR3 protein. The table has around 400,000 distinct CDR3 sequences, 20% to 25% seen once. Material: peripheral blood mononuclear cells (PBMCs), obtained when the disease was refractory, from a patient treated with antithyroid drugs. Source of these receptors: a female donor with Graves disease.

The table lists this clonotype with many counts. CDR3 DNA sequence: TGTGCCAGCAGTGAGGCCCCGGTGGATTCACCCCTCCACTTT. This encodes CASSEAPVDSPLHF. The chain couples TRBV2 to TRBJ1-6; D remains ambiguous. CDR1 and CDR2 (germline): SNHLY, FYNNEI. This CDR3 contains 14 residues. The V gene lost 3 bases and the J gene lost 8 bases, with 11 bases spanning the gap.

This rearrangement joins TRBV28 to TRBJ2-3; D perhaps matches TRBD2 (5 bases). The V gene's germline CDR1 is MDHEN and CDR2 SYDVKM. V lost 3 bases and J 9 bases, leaving 16 bases between the germline ends. CDR3 length equals 14 residues. The chain's CDR3 is CASSFLWETPTQYF. DNA for the CDR3: TGTGCCAGCAGTTTTCTGTGGGAGACACCCACGCAGTATTTT.

The chain uses TRBV20-1 and TRBJ2-1; weak D call: TRBD2 (5 bases). The germline V gene encodes CDR1 DFQATT and CDR2 SNEGSKA (reference sequence). With 6 bases removed from V and 7 bases from J, the gap between germline ends came to 22 bases. The CDR3 spans 15 residues. In nucleotides, the CDR3 is TGCAGTGCAATTTCGGACTCAAACCGGCGAAATGAGCAGTTCTTC. This encodes CSAISDSNRRNEQFF.

This clonotype showed up just a few times. V and J are TRBV28 and TRBJ1-5, with 9 bases aligning to TRBD1. The ends lost 5 bases at V and 1 base at J; junction bases unmatched: 6. From germline, CDR1 is MDHEN and CDR2 SYDVKM. This CDR3 is 16 amino acids long. The chain's CDR3 is CASSIWTGASNQPQHF. The CDR3 DNA sequence: TGTGCCAGCAGTATTTGGACAGGGGCGAGCAATCAGCCCCAGCATTTT.

Concerning this clonotype itself: Germline and junction disagree at one end, which may indicate a read error. This rearrangement joins TRBV2 to TRBJ2-5; D call uncertain. The germline V gene has CDR1 SNHLY and CDR2 FYNNEI. There are 11 residues in the CDR3. The CDR3 bases are TGTACCAGCAGCCTACAAGAGACCCAGTACTTC. Its protein is CTSSLQETQYF.

This clonotype was seen many times. This chain links TRBV12-3 or TRBV12-4 with TRBJ1-2; TRBD1 might be the D (6 bases). The CDR3 runs to 14 residues. V lost 7 bases and J 7 bases, leaving 19 bases between the germline ends. DNA for the CDR3: TGTGCCAGCACCCTCGCGGGGGGGGCGCTTGGCTACACCTTC. It codes for CASTLAGGALGYTF.

This clonotype was counted between two and nine times. This chain links TRBV7-8 with TRBJ2-2; no definite D call. Deletions cut 5 bases from V and 0 bases from J, with 10 bases between. Germline loops: CDR1 SGHVS, CDR2 FQNEAQ. CDR3 size: 15 residues. CDR3 in DNA: TGTGCCAGCAGCCCCCGGGTGGCGAACACCGGGGAGCTGTTTTTT. Its protein product is CASSPRVANTGELFF.

This clonotype was recorded a few times. The chain joins TRBV19 to TRBJ1-5, with a possible D match to TRBD1 (5 bases). Germline V gene sequence: CDR1 LNHDA, CDR2 SQIVND (reference sequence). The CDR3 extends over 18 amino acids. Trimming shortened V by 5 bases and J by 0 bases, and 20 bases separated the two germline ends. CDR3 sequence: CASSEGQIRGYSNQPQHF. As DNA, the CDR3 is TGTGCCAGTAGTGAGGGGCAGATCCGGGGATATAGCAATCAGCCCCAGCATTTT.

This clonotype was counted a few times. The V and J genes are TRBV7-8 and TRBJ2-5; D possibly corresponds to TRBD1 (6 bases). This CDR3 contains 16 residues. V lost 7 bases and J 5 bases, leaving 23 bases between the germline ends. Germline V gives CDR1 SGHVS, CDR2 FQNEAQ. CDR3 DNA: TGTGCCAGCAACAAACGGGACACTGGGCGTGTTGAGACCCAGTACTTC. This gives the protein CASNKRDTGRVETQYF. Complete variable domain (other parts from reference TRBV7-8 and TRBJ2-5): GAGVSQSPRYKVAKRGQDVALRCDPISGHVSLFWYQQALGQGPEFLTYFQNEAQLDKSGLPSDRFFAERPEGSVSTLKIQRTQQEDSAVYLCASNKRDTGRVETQYFGPGTRLLVL.

This clonotype was recorded at least ten times. This chain links TRBV6-1 with TRBJ1-1; the D gene is possibly TRBD1 (5 bases). V lost 6 bases and J lost 1, with 9 bases in between. CDR3 length: 13 amino acids. Germline CDR1 is MNHNS and CDR2 is SASEGT. Written as DNA, the CDR3 is TGTGCCAGCAGGTGGAGGGGGAACACTGAAGCTTTCTTT. Residues: CASRWRGNTEAFF.

This clonotype has a handful of counts. The gene calls are TRBV20-1 and TRBJ2-7; D is possibly TRBD2 (6 bases). V dropped 6 bases and J dropped 0 bases, with 15 bases sitting between them. Germline loops: CDR1 DFQATT, CDR2 SNEGSKA (reference sequence). CDR3 length: 14 residues. CDR3 in DNA: TGCAGTGCAGCCCCCCCGGGAGCCTCCTACGAGCAGTACTTC. This gives the protein CSAAPPGASYEQYF.

This chain connects TRBV20-1 to TRBJ1-5; D gene unclear. This CDR3 comprises 14 residues. Germline loops: CDR1 DFQATT, CDR2 SNEGSKA (reference sequence). The V gene lost 3 bases and the J gene lost 2 bases, with 11 bases spanning the gap. The CDR3 is CSARGKEGNQPQHF. The CDR3 DNA sequence: TGCAGTGCTAGGGGGAAGGAGGGCAATCAGCCCCAGCATTTT.

The rearrangement links TRBV29-1 to TRBJ2-7, with 11 bases identical to TRBD2. From germline, CDR1 is SQVTM and CDR2 ANQGSEA. The CDR3 has 14 residues. V was pared by 3 bases and J by 7 bases, with 8 bases of the junction left unmatched. The CDR3, as DNA: TGCAGCGTTGACTTAGCGGGAGGGCCGGGAGAGCAGTACTTC. It specifies CSVDLAGGPGEQYF.

This clonotype was counted at least ten times. The rearrangement joins TRBV20-1 to TRBJ2-2; 10 bases are a match to TRBD1. Germline CDR1 DFQATT, CDR2 SNEGSKA (reference sequence). Trimming took 4 bases from V and 3 from J; bases not matched to a gene: 5. This CDR3 is 15 amino acids long. CDR3 in amino acids: CSAKLGQGDTGELFF. DNA of the CDR3: TGCAGTGCTAAGTTAGGACAGGGGGACACCGGGGAGCTGTTTTTT.

This clonotype occurred many times. The chain uses TRBV28 and TRBJ2-5, with 9 bases aligning to TRBD1. Germline lookup yields CDR1 MDHEN and CDR2 SYDVKM. The CDR3 runs 15 residues. Trimming removed 6 bases from V and 4 bases from J; junction bases left unmatched: 9. CDR3 nucleotide sequence: TGTGCCAGCAGGCCCGGGACAGGGATTCGAGAGACCCAGTACTTC. As protein: CASRPGTGIRETQYF.

This clonotype was seen a handful of times. The chain is built from TRBV7-3 and TRBJ1-2; D is unclear. The CDR3 consists of 15 residues. Germline V gene data show CDR1 as SGHTA and CDR2 as FQGTGA. V lost 0 bases to trimming and J lost 3 bases, with 11 bases between them. CDR3 bases: TGTGCCAGCAGCTTAACCGACGGCGCTTACTATGGCTACACCTTC. This gives the protein CASSLTDGAYYGYTF.

Only a few counts were recorded for this clonotype. The rearrangement joins TRBV15 to TRBJ1-1, with 7 bases identical to TRBD1. Germline V gene sequence: CDR1 LNHNV, CDR2 YYDKDF (reference sequence). V lost 2 bases, J lost 8 bases, and 8 bases stayed unmatched. This CDR3 has 14 residues. In nucleotides, the CDR3 is TGTGCCACCAGCAGACCTAACGAGGACAGGGAAGCTTTCTTT. Amino acids: CATSRPNEDREAFF.

Many counts were recorded for this clonotype. V usage is TRBV12-3 or TRBV12-4 and J usage is TRBJ1-2; no clear D gene. The V gene lost 9 bases and the J gene lost 1 base, with 12 bases spanning the gap. The CDR3 extends over 13 amino acids. CDR3 sequence (DNA): TGTGCCAGTGGACCGATGAATAACTATGGCTACACCTTC. It encodes CASGPMNNYGYTF.